The 4 T cell receptor beta chains listed next were all sequenced from one sample in a study of T-cell reconstitution after alpha-beta-depleted transplantation in children (TCRdb year 2016). Library preparation employed PCR. TCRdb lists the instrument as Illumina HiSeq 2500. Molecular barcoding was employed in the preparation of TCR libraries, with unique molecular identifiers being used to normalize TCRbeta repertoire quantification. In TCRdb, the public reads were trimmed at Q25 with fastp and aligned with MiXCR, with productive beta chains retained. Each CDR3 protein gets just one entry, which takes the most common genes and DNA from the rows behind it. Within this sample are under 300,000 distinct CDR3 sequences, with 11% of them counted one time only. The top ten constitute around a quarter of the sample. Sample treatment or condition, as interpreted from the label and publication: allogeneic hematopoietic cell transplantation with graft depleted of TCRalphabeta T cells and CD19 B cells.

Here the sequenced sample was peripheral blood, taken 180 days after TCRalphabeta/CD19-depleted stem cell transplant. The receptors derive from a male patient aged 2 to 9 who had a stem cell transplant for chronic granulomatous disease, so the T cells may come from the graft donor.

There are a few counts of this clonotype. V is TRBV19 and J is TRBJ1-5, with no clear D. This CDR3 has 13 residues. The germline V gene encodes CDR1 LNHDA and CDR2 SQIVND (reference sequence). Trimming removed 5 bases at V and 7 bases at J, with 12 bases between. CDR3 sequence (DNA): TGTGCCAGTAGTCCTGGGATTCAGCAGCCCCAGCATTTT. It encodes CASSPGIQQPQHF.

This clonotype has at least ten counts. The chain recombines TRBV28 with TRBJ1-5; possibly TRBD1 for D (6 bases). The germline V gene encodes CDR1 MDHEN and CDR2 SYDVKM. V was trimmed by 6 bases and J by 7 bases, leaving 16 bases between them. The CDR3 is 14 amino acids. CDR3 region: CASRLGGAEQPQHF. The CDR3 DNA reads TGTGCCAGCAGACTCGGGGGGGCGGAACAGCCCCAGCATTTT.

Points on this clonotype: This may be a read error: a much more frequent sequence differs by one nucleotide. The chain recombines TRBV29-1 with TRBJ1-1; a possible D gene is TRBD1 (5 bases). From germline, CDR1 is SQVTM and CDR2 ANQGSEA. The CDR3 consists of 12 residues. The CDR3 sequence: CSGGHLNTKAFF. CDR3 sequence (DNA): TGCAGCGGTGGACACTTGAACACTAAAGCTTTCTTT.

In its sample, this clonotype was seen many times. The chain couples TRBV5-6 to TRBJ2-1, with TRBD2 identical over 11 bases. CDR3 length: 15 residues. The germline gives CDR1 SGHDT, CDR2 YYEEEE. Unmatched junction bases numbered 3, after V lost 4 bases and J lost 3 bases. CDR3 sequence: CASSPGLAVYNEQFF. CDR3 coding DNA: TGTGCCAGCAGCCCGGGACTAGCGGTCTACAATGAGCAGTTCTTC.